This T cell receptor (beta chain) was documented in a study of shared clonotypes between healthy human individuals. On this clone: The antigen remains undetermined.

Study findings and constraints: At large depth, rarefaction still showed sorted-subset sequencing to be incomplete.

The protocol was immunoSEQ multiplex PCR, while the TCRdb copy is restricted to in-frame clones and leaves out a portion. Of roughly 1,800,000 clones listed, approximately 94% were seen once; the top ten hold approximately 1.2%. Only CD45RO-negative cells positively selected for CCR7 counted as naive CD8 cells, so terminally differentiated effector memory CD45RA+ cells were excluded. The TCR was taken from a man between 18 and 29 years old in good health. Sequencing used naive CD8+ T cells sorted from blood.

The CDR3 is CASSFPDRGHGYTF. The DNA for the CDR3 is TGTGCCAGCAGTTTCCCGGACAGGGGCCATGGCTACACCTTC. The chain uses TRBV28 and TRBJ1-2; TRBD1 agrees at 9 bases. The CDR3 is 14 residues long. Germline CDR1 is MDHEN and CDR2 is SYDVKM. Losses at the gene ends were 3 bases for V and 6 bases for J; bases not matched to a gene: 5.